This T cell receptor beta chain was identified during a study of shared clonotypes between healthy human individuals. The study's findings and limits: Clonotypes not shared had lower generation probabilities than those common to all four donors.

Concerning this clone itself: Its cognate antigen is unknown.

V was pared by 4 bases and J by 2 bases, with 14 bases between. The CDR3 covers 15 residues. From germline, CDR1 is MNHEY and CDR2 SMNVEV (reference sequence). Clones were read by immunoSEQ multiplex PCR, and TCRdb kept only the in-frame ones, dropping some. Among 2 million to 2.5 million clones, 90% to 95% were seen once, and the ten largest hold 0.39%. CD4+ cells underwent separation, giving CD45RA+ naive and CD45RA-negative memory subsets. Material for sequencing was naive CD4+ T cells from PBMCs. Subset here: CD45RA+ positively selected. The chain couples TRBV27 to TRBJ2-5; D unresolved. The receptor's source is a man aged 18 to 35 in good health. Some clones in this sample may be carry-over from other donors' samples. The CDR3 here is CASSSSRWPQETQYF. DNA of the CDR3: TGTGCCAGCAGTTCCTCCCGGTGGCCGCAAGAGACCCAGTACTTC.